This T cell receptor beta chain stems from a study of identifying expanded T cells in peripheral blood. Germline CDR1 and CDR2: SGDLS and YYNGEE. CDR3 size: 14 residues. V was trimmed by 7 bases and J by 0 bases, leaving 14 bases between them. During the collection period, no donor immune events like infections were recorded. Assay: immunoSEQ multiplex PCR; the TCRdb copy retains only in-frame clones and omits some. The sample gives 50,000 to 70,000 clones, roughly 86% of which show up once; around 4.6% is in the top ten. Study-wide results and limits: About 1.3 clones differed between technical replicates, versus about 15 and 19 over time. Clone count variance between roughly 2-week samples rose with total template count.

A note on this clone: What it binds is unknown.

The J gene is TRBJ2-7, the V gene TRBV9; TRBD2 might be the D (6 bases). The source of this sequence is a person aged 18 to 75 in good health. Sequencing input: blood. The CDR3: CASSPWRDSYEQYF. DNA of the CDR3: TGTGCCAGCTCTCCCTGGCGGGACTCCTACGAGCAGTACTTC.